The rows below give T cell receptor beta chains drawn from one sample of a study of blood T cell repertoires in COVID-19. Libraries were prepared by immunoSEQ multiplex PCR; TCRdb keeps only in-frame clonotypes and omits some of them. The data hold about 47,000 clones, with 84% observed a single time. Sequencing was performed on peripheral blood. These receptors were obtained from a man over 45 with acute or convalescent COVID-19. Each CDR3 is given with its conserved first and last residue. The order of the fields is D gene, V gene, J gene, clone size, CDR3 DNA, CDR3 protein. A D gene is named only where the DNA matches it firmly. For some rows the clone size is stated as once, few or many, or as a class when expanded; others skip it.

D: NA; V: TRBV4-2; J: TRBJ1-5; size: NA; DNA: TGTGCCAGCAGCCAAGTTGCGGGGAATCCCAATCAGCCCCAGCATTTT; CDR3: CASSQVAGNPNQPQHF
D: TRBD1; V: TRBV5-5; J: TRBJ1-1; size: NA; DNA: TGTGCCAGCAGCTTGAAGGGGGCGCAGACTGAAGCTTTCTTT; CDR3: CASSLKGAQTEAFF
D: NA; V: TRBV10-3; J: TRBJ1-1; size: NA; DNA: TGTGCCATCAGTGAATCACAGAACACTGAAGCTTTCTTT; CDR3: CAISESQNTEAFF
D: TRBD2; V: TRBV2; J: TRBJ2-1; size: NA; DNA: TGTGCCAGCAGTGGGCCTAGCGGATCCTACAATGAGCAGTTCTTC; CDR3: CASSGPSGSYNEQFF
D: TRBD2; V: TRBV6-1; J: TRBJ2-3; size: NA; DNA: TGTGCCAGCAGTGAAGTCCTCCTAGCGGGACCTAACACAGATACGCAGTATTTT; CDR3: CASSEVLLAGPNTDTQYF
D: TRBD1; V: TRBV5-1; J: TRBJ2-3; size: NA; DNA: TGCGCCAGCAGCTTACAGGGGGTTGGAGATACGCAGTATTTT; CDR3: CASSLQGVGDTQYF
D: NA; V: TRBV28; J: TRBJ2-1; size: NA; DNA: TGTGCCAGCAGACTCCCGGGTCTGATCAATGAGCAGTTCTTC; CDR3: CASRLPGLINEQFF
D: TRBD1; V: TRBV7-8; J: TRBJ1-5; size: NA; DNA: TGTGCCAGCAGCCTGGACAGGGGAGGGGGGCAGCCCCAGCATTTT; CDR3: CASSLDRGGGQPQHF
D: NA; V: TRBV11-3; J: TRBJ2-7; size: NA; DNA: TGTGCCAGCAGCTTCGACAGGAACTACGAGCAGTACTTC; CDR3: CASSFDRNYEQYF
D: NA; V: TRBV6-1; J: TRBJ2-1; size: once; DNA: TGTGCCAGCAGTGAAATGGTCGGGTTTGGAGAGCAGTTCTTC; CDR3: CASSEMVGFGEQFF